This T cell receptor (beta chain) was sequenced during a study of cytomegalovirus exposure and HLA in healthy donors. Study-level results: Per a prior analysis, the majority of TCR beta V segments were productive roughly 90% or roughly 30% of the time. A later analysis linked a missense variant in DCLRE1C to the trimming of TCR beta V and J genes.

This clone was recorded a few times. Its antigen is not known. Germline CDR1 reads SGHDN; CDR2 reads FVKESK. V lost 4 bases to trimming and J lost 5 bases; unmatched junction nucleotides: 6. This CDR3 contains 15 residues. A multiplex PCR was run with 60 Vbeta primers and 13 Jbeta primers. The method was immunoSEQ multiplex PCR; TCRdb's version includes in-frame clones alone and lacks a portion of them. The data contain 100,000 to 150,000 clones, approximately 80% of them seen just once; the ten biggest clones take up around 10%. The sample consisted of PBMCs. V is TRBV14 and J is TRBJ2-3, with 10 positions matching TRBD1. The sequence derives from a man under 40 in good health and CMV-seropositive. Written as DNA, the CDR3 is TGTGCCAGCAGCCGACAGGGGGCGCATGAAGATACGCAGTATTTT. Its translation is CASSRQGAHEDTQYF.